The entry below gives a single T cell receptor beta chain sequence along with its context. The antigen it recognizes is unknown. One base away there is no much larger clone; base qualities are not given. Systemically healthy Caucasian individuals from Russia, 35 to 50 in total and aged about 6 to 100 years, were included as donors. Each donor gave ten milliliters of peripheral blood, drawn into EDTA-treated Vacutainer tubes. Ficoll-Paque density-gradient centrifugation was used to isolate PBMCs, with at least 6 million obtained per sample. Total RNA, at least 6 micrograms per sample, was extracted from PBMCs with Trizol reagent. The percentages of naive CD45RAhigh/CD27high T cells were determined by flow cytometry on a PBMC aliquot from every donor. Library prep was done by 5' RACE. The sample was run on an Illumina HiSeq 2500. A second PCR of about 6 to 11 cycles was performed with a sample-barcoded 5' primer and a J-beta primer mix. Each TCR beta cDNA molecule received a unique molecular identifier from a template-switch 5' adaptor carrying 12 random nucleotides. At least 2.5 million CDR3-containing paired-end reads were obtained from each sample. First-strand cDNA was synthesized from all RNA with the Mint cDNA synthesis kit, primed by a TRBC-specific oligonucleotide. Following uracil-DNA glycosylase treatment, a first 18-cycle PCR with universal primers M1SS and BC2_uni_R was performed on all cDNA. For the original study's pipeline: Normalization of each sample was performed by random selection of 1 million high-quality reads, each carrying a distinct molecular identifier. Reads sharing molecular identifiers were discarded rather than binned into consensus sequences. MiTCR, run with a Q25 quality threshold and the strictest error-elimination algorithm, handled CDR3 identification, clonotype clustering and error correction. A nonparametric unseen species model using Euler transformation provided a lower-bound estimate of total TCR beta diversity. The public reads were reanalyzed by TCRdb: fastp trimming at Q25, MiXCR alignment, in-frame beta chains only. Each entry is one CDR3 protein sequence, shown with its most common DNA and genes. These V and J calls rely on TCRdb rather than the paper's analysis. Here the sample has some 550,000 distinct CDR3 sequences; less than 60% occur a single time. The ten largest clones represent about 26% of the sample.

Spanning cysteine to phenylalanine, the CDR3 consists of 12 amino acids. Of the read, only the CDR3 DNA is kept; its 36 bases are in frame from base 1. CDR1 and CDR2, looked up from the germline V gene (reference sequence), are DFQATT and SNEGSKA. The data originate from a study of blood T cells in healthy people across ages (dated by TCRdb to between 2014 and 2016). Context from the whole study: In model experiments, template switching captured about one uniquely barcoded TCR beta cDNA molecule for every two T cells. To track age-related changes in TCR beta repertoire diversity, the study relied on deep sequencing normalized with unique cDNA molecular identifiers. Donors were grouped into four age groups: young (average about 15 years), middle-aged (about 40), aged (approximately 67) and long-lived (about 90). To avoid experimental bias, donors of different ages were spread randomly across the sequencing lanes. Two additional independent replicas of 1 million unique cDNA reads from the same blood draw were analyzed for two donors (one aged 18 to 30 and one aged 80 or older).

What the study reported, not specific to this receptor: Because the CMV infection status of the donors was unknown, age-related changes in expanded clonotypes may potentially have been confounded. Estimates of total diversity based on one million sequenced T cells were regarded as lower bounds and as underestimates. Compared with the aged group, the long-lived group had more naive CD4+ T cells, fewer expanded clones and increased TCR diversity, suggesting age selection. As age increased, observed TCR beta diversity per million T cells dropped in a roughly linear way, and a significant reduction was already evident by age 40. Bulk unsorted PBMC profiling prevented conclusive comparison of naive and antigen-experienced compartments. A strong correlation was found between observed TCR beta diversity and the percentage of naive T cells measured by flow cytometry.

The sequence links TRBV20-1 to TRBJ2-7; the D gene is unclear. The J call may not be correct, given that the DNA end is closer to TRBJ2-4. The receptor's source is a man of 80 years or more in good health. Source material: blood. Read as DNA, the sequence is TGCAGTGCTAGGGACGGGAAAAACATTCAGTACTTC. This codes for CSARDGKNIQYF.